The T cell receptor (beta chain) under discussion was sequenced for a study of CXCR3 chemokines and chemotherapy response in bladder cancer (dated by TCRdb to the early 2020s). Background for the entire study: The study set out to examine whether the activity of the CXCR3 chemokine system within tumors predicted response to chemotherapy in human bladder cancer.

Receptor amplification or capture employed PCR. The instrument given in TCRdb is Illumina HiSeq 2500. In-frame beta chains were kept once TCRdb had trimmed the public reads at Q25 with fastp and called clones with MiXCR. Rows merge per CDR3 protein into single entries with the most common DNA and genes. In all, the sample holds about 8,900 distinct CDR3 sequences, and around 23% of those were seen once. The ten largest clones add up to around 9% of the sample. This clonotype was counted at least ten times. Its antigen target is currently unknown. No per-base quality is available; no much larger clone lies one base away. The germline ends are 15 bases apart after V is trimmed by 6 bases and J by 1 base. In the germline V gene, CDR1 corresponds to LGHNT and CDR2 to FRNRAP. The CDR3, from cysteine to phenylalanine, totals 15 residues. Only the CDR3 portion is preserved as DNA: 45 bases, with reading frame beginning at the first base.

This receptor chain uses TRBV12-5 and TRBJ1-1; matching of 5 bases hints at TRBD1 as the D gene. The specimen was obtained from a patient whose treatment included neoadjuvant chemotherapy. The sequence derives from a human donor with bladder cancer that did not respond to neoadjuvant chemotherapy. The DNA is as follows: TGTGCTAGTGGGCCGCCCCGACAGTCGAACACTGAAGCTTTCTTT. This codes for CASGPPRQSNTEAFF.